Reported below is one TCR beta chain. Its antigen is unidentified. V was cut by 8 bases and J by 7 bases, with 18 bases left in between. The germline V gene encodes CDR1 LNHDA and CDR2 SQIVND (reference sequence). CDR3 length: 14 residues. The data belong to a study of CD8 T cell repertoires and HIV-1 epitope variants. Study-wide background: Enriched T cells were co-cultured with equal numbers of autologous T cell-negative antigen-presenting cells. An uncultured baseline aliquot held 1M T cells.

Sequencing used immunoSEQ multiplex PCR; TCRdb keeps in-frame clones, though not all of them. The data show over 4,000 clones, under 70% seen once. Sequenced sample: cultured CD8+ T cells derived from PBMCs. The V and J genes are TRBV19 and TRBJ1-5; D is unclear. This TCR was recovered from a male donor with HIV. The CDR3 DNA reads TGTGCCAGTCTCCGAGCCGGATTCGAACAGCCCCAGCATTTT. Protein: CASLRAGFEQPQHF.